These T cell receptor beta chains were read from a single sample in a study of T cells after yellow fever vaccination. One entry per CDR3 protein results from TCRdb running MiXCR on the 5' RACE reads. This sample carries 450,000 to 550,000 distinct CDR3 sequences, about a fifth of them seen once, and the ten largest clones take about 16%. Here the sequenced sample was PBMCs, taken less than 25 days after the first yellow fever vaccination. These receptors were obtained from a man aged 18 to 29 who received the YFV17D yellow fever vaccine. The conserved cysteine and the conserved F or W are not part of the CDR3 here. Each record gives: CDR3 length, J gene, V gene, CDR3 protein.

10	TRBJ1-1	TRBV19	ASSSENTEAF
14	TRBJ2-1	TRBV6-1	ASSSGGSKTYNEQF
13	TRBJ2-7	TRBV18	ASSIGQGTTLGQY
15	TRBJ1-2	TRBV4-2	ASSRGTSSLINYGYT
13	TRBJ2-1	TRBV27	ASSAGTSAYNEQF
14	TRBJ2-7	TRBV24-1	ATSDAGQGFSYEQY
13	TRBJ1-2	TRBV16	ASSRIPGSPYGYT
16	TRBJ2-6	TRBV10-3	AISETWTGVSGANVLT
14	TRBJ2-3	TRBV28	ASSSRSLGFTDTQY
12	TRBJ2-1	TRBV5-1	ASSLAQGGDEQF
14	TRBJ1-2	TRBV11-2	ASSLDSGRQGHGYT
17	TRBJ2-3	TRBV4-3	ASSQDGGLRGHSTDTQY
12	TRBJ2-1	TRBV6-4	AHARGESYNEQF
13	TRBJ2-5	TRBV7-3	ASSPGTVSQETQY
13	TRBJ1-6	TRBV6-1	ATRGSSGNNSPLH
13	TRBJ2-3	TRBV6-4	ASSDEGLAWDTQY
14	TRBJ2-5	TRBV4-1	ASSHAPRDSQETQY
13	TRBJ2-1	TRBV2	ASSNYGSSYNEQF
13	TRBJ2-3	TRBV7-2	ASSFEGLRPYTQY
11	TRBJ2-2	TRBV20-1	SGRQVNTGELF
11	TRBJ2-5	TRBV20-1	SARRLDQETQY
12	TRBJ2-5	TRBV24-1	ATSDFSREETQY
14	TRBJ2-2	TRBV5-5	ASSLRLQGASGELF
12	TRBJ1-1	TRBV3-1	ASSQAGGRTEAF
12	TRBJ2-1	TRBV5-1	ASRTSGGAGEQF
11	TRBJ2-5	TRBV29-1	SVDLWPQETQY
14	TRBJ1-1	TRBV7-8	ASSLVGGLMNTEAF
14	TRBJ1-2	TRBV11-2	ASSFWVKGAGPGYT
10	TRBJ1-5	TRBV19	ASSILNQPQH